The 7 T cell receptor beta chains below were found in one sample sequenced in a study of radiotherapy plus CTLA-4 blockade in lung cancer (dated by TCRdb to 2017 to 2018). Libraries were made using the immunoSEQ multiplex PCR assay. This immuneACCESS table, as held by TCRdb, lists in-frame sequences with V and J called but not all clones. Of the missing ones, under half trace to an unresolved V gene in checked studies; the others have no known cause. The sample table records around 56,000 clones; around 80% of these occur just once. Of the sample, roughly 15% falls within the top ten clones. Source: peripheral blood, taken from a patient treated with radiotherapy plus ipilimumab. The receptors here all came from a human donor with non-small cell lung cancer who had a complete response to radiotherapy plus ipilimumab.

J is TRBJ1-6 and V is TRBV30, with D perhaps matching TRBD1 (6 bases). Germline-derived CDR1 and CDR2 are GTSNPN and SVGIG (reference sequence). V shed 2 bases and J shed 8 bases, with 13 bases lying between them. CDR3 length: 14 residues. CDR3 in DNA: TGTGCCTGGAGTAGGGGGGGAACGGATTCACCCCTCCACTTT. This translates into CAWSRGGTDSPLHF.

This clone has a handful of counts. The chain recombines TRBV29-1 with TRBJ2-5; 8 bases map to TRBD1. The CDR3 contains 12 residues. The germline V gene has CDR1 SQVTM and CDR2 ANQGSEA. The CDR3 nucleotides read TGCAGTGGGACAGGACTGGAAGAGACCCAGTACTTC. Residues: CSGTGLEETQYF.

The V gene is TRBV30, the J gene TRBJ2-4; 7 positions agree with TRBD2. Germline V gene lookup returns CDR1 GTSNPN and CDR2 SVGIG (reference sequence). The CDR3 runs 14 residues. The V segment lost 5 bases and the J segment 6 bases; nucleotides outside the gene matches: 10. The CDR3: CAWGSRGSTNIQYF. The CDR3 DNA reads TGTGCCTGGGGATCGCGGGGGTCGACAAACATTCAGTACTTC. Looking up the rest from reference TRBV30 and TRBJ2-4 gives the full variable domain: SQTIHQWPATLVQPVGSPLSLECTVEGTSNPNLYWYRQAAGRGLQLLFYSVGIGQISSEVPQNLSASRPQDRQFILSSKKLLLSDSGFYLCAWGSRGSTNIQYFGAGTRLSVL.

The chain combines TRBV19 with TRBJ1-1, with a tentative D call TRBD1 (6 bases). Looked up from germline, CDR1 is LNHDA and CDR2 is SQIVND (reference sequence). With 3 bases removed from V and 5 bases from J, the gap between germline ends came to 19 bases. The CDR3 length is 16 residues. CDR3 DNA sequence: TGTGCCAGTAGTATGAGTCAGGGGTCAGGGTGGACTGAAGCTTTCTTT. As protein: CASSMSQGSGWTEAFF. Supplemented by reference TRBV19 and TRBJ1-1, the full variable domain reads DGGITQSPKYLFRKEGQNVTLSCEQNLNHDAMYWYRQDPGQGLRLIYYSQIVNDFQKGDIAEGYSVSREKKESFPLTVTSAQKNPTAFYLCASSMSQGSGWTEAFFGQGTRLTVV.

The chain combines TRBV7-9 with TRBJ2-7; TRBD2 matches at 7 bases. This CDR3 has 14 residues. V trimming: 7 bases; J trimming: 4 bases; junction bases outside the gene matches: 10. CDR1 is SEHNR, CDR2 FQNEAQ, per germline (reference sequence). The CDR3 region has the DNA TGTGCCAGCACTTATTCCGGGACTATATACGAGCAGTACTTC. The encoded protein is CASTYSGTIYEQYF. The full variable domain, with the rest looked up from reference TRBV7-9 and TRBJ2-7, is DTGVSQNPRHKITKRGQNVTFRCDPISEHNRLYWYRQTLGQGPEFLTYFQNEAQLEKSRLLSDRFSAERPKGSFSTLEIQRTEQGDSAMYLCASTYSGTIYEQYFGPGTRLTVT.

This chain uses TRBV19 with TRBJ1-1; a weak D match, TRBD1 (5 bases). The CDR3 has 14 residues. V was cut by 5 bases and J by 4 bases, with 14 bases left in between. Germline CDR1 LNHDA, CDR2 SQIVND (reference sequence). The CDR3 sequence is CASSLQGGGTEAFF. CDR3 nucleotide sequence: TGTGCCAGTAGTCTCCAGGGTGGTGGCACTGAAGCTTTCTTT. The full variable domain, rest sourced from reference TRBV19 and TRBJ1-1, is DGGITQSPKYLFRKEGQNVTLSCEQNLNHDAMYWYRQDPGQGLRLIYYSQIVNDFQKGDIAEGYSVSREKKESFPLTVTSAQKNPTAFYLCASSLQGGGTEAFFGQGTRLTVV.

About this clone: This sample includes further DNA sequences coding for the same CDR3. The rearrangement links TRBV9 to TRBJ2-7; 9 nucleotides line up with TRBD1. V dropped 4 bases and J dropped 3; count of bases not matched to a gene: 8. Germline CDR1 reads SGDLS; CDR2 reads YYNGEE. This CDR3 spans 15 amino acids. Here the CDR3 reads CASSKGGQGDYEQYF. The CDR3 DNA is TGTGCCAGCAGCAAAGGGGGACAGGGCGACTACGAGCAGTACTTC.